A selection of T cell receptor beta chains follows, all from one sample in a study of cytomegalovirus exposure and HLA in healthy donors. Some clones are missing from TCRdb's copy, which holds only in-frame ones; the method was immunoSEQ multiplex PCR. The repertoire includes roughly 120,000 clones, about 80% of them detected once, and around 2.5% sits in the top ten. The sample was PBMCs. Source of these receptors: a man younger than 45 in good health and CMV-seronegative. Both conserved end residues are part of each CDR3. A D gene is named only where the DNA matches it firmly. The listing skips clone size in some rows; elsewhere it reads once, few, many or a size class.

v_call: TRBV7-9
clone_size: NA
d_call: TRBD1
j_call: TRBJ2-3
cdr3_aa: CASSPWTGSGDTQYF
cdr3_nt: TGTGCCAGCAGCCCATGGACAGGTTCGGGGGATACGCAGTATTTT

v_call: TRBV7-9
clone_size: NA
d_call: TRBD2
j_call: TRBJ2-3
cdr3_aa: CASSRSGTSTDTQYF
cdr3_nt: TGTGCCAGCAGCCGTAGCGGGACTAGCACAGATACGCAGTATTTT

v_call: TRBV2
clone_size: NA
d_call: NA
j_call: TRBJ1-3
cdr3_aa: CASRSGFSGNTIYF
cdr3_nt: TGTGCCAGCAGGTCGGGATTCTCTGGAAACACCATATATTTT

v_call: TRBV10-3
clone_size: NA
d_call: NA
j_call: TRBJ2-1
cdr3_aa: CAITDSYNEQFF
cdr3_nt: TGTGCCATCACAGACTCCTACAATGAGCAGTTCTTC

v_call: TRBV29-1
clone_size: NA
d_call: NA
j_call: TRBJ2-3
cdr3_aa: CSVTLYMGGTDTQYF
cdr3_nt: TGCAGCGTCACCCTATATATGGGCGGCACAGATACGCAGTATTTT

v_call: TRBV11-3
clone_size: NA
d_call: NA
j_call: TRBJ2-7
cdr3_aa: CASSLSSHEQYF
cdr3_nt: TGTGCCAGCAGCTTATCCTCCCACGAGCAGTACTTC

v_call: TRBV5-4
clone_size: NA
d_call: NA
j_call: TRBJ2-1
cdr3_aa: CASSLAGEMVREQFF
cdr3_nt: TGTGCCAGCAGCTTGGCAGGGGAGATGGTAAGGGAGCAGTTCTTC

v_call: TRBV30
clone_size: NA
d_call: TRBD1
j_call: TRBJ1-2
cdr3_aa: CAWSVAAGGNGYPF
cdr3_nt: TGTGCCTGGAGTGTGGCGGCAGGGGGCAATGGCTACCCCTTC

v_call: TRBV28
clone_size: NA
d_call: TRBD2
j_call: TRBJ2-7
cdr3_aa: CASTPAGDHEQYF
cdr3_nt: TGTGCCAGCACCCCGGCGGGGGACCACGAGCAGTACTTC

v_call: TRBV7-3
clone_size: NA
d_call: TRBD1
j_call: TRBJ1-2
cdr3_aa: CASSLTGGAGYGYTF
cdr3_nt: TGTGCCAGCAGCTTAACAGGGGGCGCGGGCTATGGCTACACCTTC

v_call: TRBV19
clone_size: NA
d_call: TRBD1
j_call: TRBJ1-5
cdr3_aa: CASTAKKGQGQQPQHF
cdr3_nt: TGTGCCAGTACCGCAAAGAAAGGACAGGGCCAGCAGCCCCAGCATTTT

v_call: TRBV7-8
clone_size: NA
d_call: TRBD1
j_call: TRBJ1-1
cdr3_aa: CASSLGQGAWGTEAFF
cdr3_nt: TGTGCCAGCAGCCTCGGACAGGGGGCGTGGGGCACTGAAGCTTTCTTT

v_call: TRBV7-8
clone_size: NA
d_call: NA
j_call: TRBJ2-5
cdr3_aa: CASSLARGHYQETQYF
cdr3_nt: TGTGCCAGCAGCTTAGCCCGCGGACATTACCAAGAGACCCAGTACTTC

v_call: TRBV10-3
clone_size: once
d_call: TRBD2
j_call: TRBJ2-2
cdr3_aa: CAIRLAGGNTGELFF
cdr3_nt: TGTGCCATCAGGCTAGCGGGAGGCAACACCGGGGAGCTGTTTTTT

v_call: TRBV29-1
clone_size: NA
d_call: NA
j_call: TRBJ1-1
cdr3_aa: CSVVRDTEAFF
cdr3_nt: TGCAGCGTTGTTCGAGACACTGAAGCTTTCTTT

v_call: TRBV28
clone_size: NA
d_call: NA
j_call: TRBJ2-1
cdr3_aa: CASSRGSYNEQFF
cdr3_nt: TGTGCCAGCAGCCGAGGGAGTTACAATGAGCAGTTCTTC

v_call: TRBV5-4
clone_size: few
d_call: TRBD2
j_call: TRBJ2-7
cdr3_aa: CASSLGAGDYEQYF
cdr3_nt: TGTGCCAGCAGCTTGGGGGCGGGGGATTACGAGCAGTACTTC

v_call: TRBV29-1
clone_size: NA
d_call: NA
j_call: TRBJ1-2
cdr3_aa: CSVPGGTRPFYGYTF
cdr3_nt: TGCAGCGTCCCTGGGGGCACCCGACCTTTCTATGGCTACACCTTC

v_call: TRBV2
clone_size: NA
d_call: TRBD2
j_call: TRBJ2-7
cdr3_aa: CASSYEVGTNQFYEQYF
cdr3_nt: TGTGCCAGCAGCTATGAAGTGGGGACTAACCAGTTCTACGAGCAGTACTTC

v_call: TRBV2
clone_size: NA
d_call: NA
j_call: TRBJ2-2
cdr3_aa: CASTETGELFF
cdr3_nt: TGTGCCAGCACCGAGACCGGGGAGCTGTTTTTT

v_call: TRBV7-8
clone_size: NA
d_call: TRBD1
j_call: TRBJ1-5
cdr3_aa: CASSIGPGQANQPQHF
cdr3_nt: TGTGCCAGCAGCATCGGGCCGGGACAGGCGAATCAGCCCCAGCATTTT

v_call: TRBV10-2
clone_size: few
d_call: NA
j_call: TRBJ2-7
cdr3_aa: CASSDYRVTEQYF
cdr3_nt: TGCGCCAGCAGTGATTACAGGGTGACCGAGCAGTACTTC

v_call: TRBV9
clone_size: few
d_call: TRBD2
j_call: TRBJ2-5
cdr3_aa: CASSILAGGGQETQYF
cdr3_nt: TGTGCCAGCAGCATTTTAGCGGGAGGCGGCCAAGAGACCCAGTACTTC

v_call: TRBV7-9
clone_size: few
d_call: TRBD1
j_call: TRBJ1-1
cdr3_aa: CASSSGQGARTEAFF
cdr3_nt: TGTGCCAGCAGCTCGGGTCAGGGGGCGCGAACTGAAGCTTTCTTT

v_call: TRBV27
clone_size: NA
d_call: TRBD1
j_call: TRBJ1-5
cdr3_aa: CASSHRGGNQPQHF
cdr3_nt: TGTGCCAGCAGTCACAGGGGTGGCAATCAGCCCCAGCATTTT

v_call: TRBV9
clone_size: NA
d_call: TRBD2
j_call: TRBJ2-1
cdr3_aa: CASSVESGINNEQFF
cdr3_nt: TGTGCCAGCAGCGTAGAAAGCGGGATAAACAATGAGCAGTTCTTC

v_call: TRBV28
clone_size: NA
d_call: NA
j_call: TRBJ2-7
cdr3_aa: CASSFFRLPEQYF
cdr3_nt: TGTGCCAGCAGTTTTTTCAGGCTTCCCGAGCAGTACTTC

v_call: TRBV4-2
clone_size: NA
d_call: TRBD2
j_call: TRBJ2-1
cdr3_aa: CASSQVLTSGAYNEQFF
cdr3_nt: TGTGCCAGCAGCCAAGTTCTGACTAGCGGGGCCTACAATGAGCAGTTCTTC

v_call: TRBV2
clone_size: NA
d_call: NA
j_call: TRBJ2-3
cdr3_aa: CASTGYKASDTQYF
cdr3_nt: TGTGCCAGCACCGGGTACAAGGCTTCAGATACGCAGTATTTT

v_call: TRBV6-4
clone_size: NA
d_call: NA
j_call: TRBJ1-1
cdr3_aa: CASSIEYRDTEAFF
cdr3_nt: TGTGCCAGCAGTATCGAATACAGGGATACTGAAGCTTTCTTT

v_call: TRBV7-2
clone_size: NA
d_call: NA
j_call: TRBJ2-7
cdr3_aa: CASSFIGPLYEQYF
cdr3_nt: TGTGCCAGCAGCTTTATTGGGCCCCTCTACGAGCAGTACTTC

v_call: TRBV15
clone_size: NA
d_call: TRBD1
j_call: TRBJ2-7
cdr3_aa: CATSGRDSSYEQYF
cdr3_nt: TGTGCCACCAGCGGAAGGGACAGCTCCTACGAGCAGTACTTC

v_call: TRBV4-1
clone_size: NA
d_call: NA
j_call: TRBJ1-5
cdr3_aa: CASSPTGTGYQPQHF
cdr3_nt: TGCGCCAGCAGCCCCACGGGAACAGGGTATCAGCCCCAGCATTTT

v_call: TRBV5-6
clone_size: NA
d_call: TRBD2
j_call: TRBJ2-2
cdr3_aa: CASSGGLAGNTGELFF
cdr3_nt: TGTGCCAGCAGCGGGGGACTAGCGGGGAACACCGGGGAGCTGTTTTTT

v_call: TRBV5-6
clone_size: NA
d_call: TRBD2
j_call: TRBJ2-7
cdr3_aa: CASSWGTSGRIGEQYF
cdr3_nt: TGTGCCAGCAGCTGGGGGACTAGCGGGAGGATAGGCGAGCAGTACTTC

v_call: TRBV7-2
clone_size: NA
d_call: TRBD2
j_call: TRBJ2-7
cdr3_aa: CASSSGTIYYEQYF
cdr3_nt: TGTGCCAGCAGCTCCGGGACTATATATTACGAGCAGTACTTC

v_call: TRBV5-4
clone_size: NA
d_call: TRBD2
j_call: TRBJ2-1
cdr3_aa: CASSSLIQLAGNNEQFF
cdr3_nt: TGTGCCAGCAGCTCCCTAATCCAGCTAGCGGGAAACAATGAGCAGTTCTTC

v_call: TRBV7-3
clone_size: NA
d_call: TRBD2
j_call: TRBJ2-3
cdr3_aa: CASSSLAGGPGRDTQYF
cdr3_nt: TGTGCCAGCAGCTCGTTAGCGGGAGGGCCAGGAAGGGATACGCAGTATTTT

v_call: TRBV7-8
clone_size: NA
d_call: TRBD2
j_call: TRBJ2-1
cdr3_aa: CASSPKLAGEANEQFF
cdr3_nt: TGTGCCAGCAGCCCTAAACTAGCGGGAGAAGCCAATGAGCAGTTCTTC

v_call: TRBV29-1
clone_size: NA
d_call: NA
j_call: TRBJ2-7
cdr3_aa: CSVSDRPNDYEQYF
cdr3_nt: TGCAGCGTATCCGACAGGCCAAATGATTACGAGCAGTACTTC

v_call: TRBV15
clone_size: NA
d_call: TRBD1
j_call: TRBJ2-3
cdr3_aa: CATSRGDSTDTQYF
cdr3_nt: TGTGCCACCAGCAGGGGGGACAGTACAGATACGCAGTATTTT

v_call: TRBV6-5
clone_size: NA
d_call: TRBD1
j_call: TRBJ2-3
cdr3_aa: CASSYSPGQGADTQYF
cdr3_nt: TGTGCCAGCAGTTACTCCCCGGGACAGGGGGCAGATACGCAGTATTTT

v_call: TRBV5-4
clone_size: NA
d_call: NA
j_call: TRBJ2-1
cdr3_aa: CASSLIGNYNEQFF
cdr3_nt: TGTGCCAGCAGCTTGATCGGGAACTACAATGAGCAGTTCTTC

v_call: TRBV29-1
clone_size: NA
d_call: NA
j_call: TRBJ2-7
cdr3_aa: CSVEGPGTSSYEQYF
cdr3_nt: TGCAGCGTTGAAGGGCCCGGGACAAGCTCCTACGAGCAGTACTTC

v_call: TRBV6-5
clone_size: NA
d_call: NA
j_call: TRBJ2-7
cdr3_aa: CASSYSGTANYEQYF
cdr3_nt: TGTGCCAGCAGTTACTCCGGGACTGCTAACTACGAGCAGTACTTC

v_call: TRBV7-7
clone_size: NA
d_call: TRBD1
j_call: TRBJ1-1
cdr3_aa: CASSPAPIWDSLNTEAFF
cdr3_nt: TGTGCCAGCAGCCCCGCCCCCATCTGGGACAGCCTGAACACTGAAGCTTTCTTT

v_call: TRBV28
clone_size: NA
d_call: NA
j_call: TRBJ1-1
cdr3_aa: CASSRTRYRGRDNEAFF
cdr3_nt: TGTGCCAGCAGCCGTACTCGATATCGGGGAAGGGACAATGAAGCTTTCTTT

v_call: TRBV7-8
clone_size: NA
d_call: TRBD2
j_call: TRBJ2-7
cdr3_aa: CASSTGLAGIYEQYF
cdr3_nt: TGTGCCAGCAGCACGGGACTAGCGGGAATTTACGAGCAGTACTTC

v_call: TRBV6-5
clone_size: few
d_call: NA
j_call: TRBJ2-7
cdr3_aa: CASRLNRVGEQYF
cdr3_nt: TGTGCCAGCAGGCTCAACAGGGTCGGCGAGCAGTACTTC

v_call: TRBV19
clone_size: NA
d_call: TRBD2
j_call: TRBJ2-5
cdr3_aa: CASSIDPPGLAEETQYF
cdr3_nt: TGTGCCAGTAGTATAGACCCGCCGGGACTAGCGGAAGAGACCCAGTACTTC

v_call: TRBV9
clone_size: few
d_call: TRBD1
j_call: TRBJ2-7
cdr3_aa: CASSVEGTGEQYEQYF
cdr3_nt: TGTGCCAGCAGCGTAGAGGGGACAGGAGAACAGTACGAGCAGTACTTC

v_call: TRBV12-5
clone_size: NA
d_call: TRBD2
j_call: TRBJ2-3
cdr3_aa: CASGLVPSGLAGVRQYF
cdr3_nt: TGTGCTAGTGGTTTGGTACCCTCGGGACTAGCGGGAGTAAGGCAGTATTTT